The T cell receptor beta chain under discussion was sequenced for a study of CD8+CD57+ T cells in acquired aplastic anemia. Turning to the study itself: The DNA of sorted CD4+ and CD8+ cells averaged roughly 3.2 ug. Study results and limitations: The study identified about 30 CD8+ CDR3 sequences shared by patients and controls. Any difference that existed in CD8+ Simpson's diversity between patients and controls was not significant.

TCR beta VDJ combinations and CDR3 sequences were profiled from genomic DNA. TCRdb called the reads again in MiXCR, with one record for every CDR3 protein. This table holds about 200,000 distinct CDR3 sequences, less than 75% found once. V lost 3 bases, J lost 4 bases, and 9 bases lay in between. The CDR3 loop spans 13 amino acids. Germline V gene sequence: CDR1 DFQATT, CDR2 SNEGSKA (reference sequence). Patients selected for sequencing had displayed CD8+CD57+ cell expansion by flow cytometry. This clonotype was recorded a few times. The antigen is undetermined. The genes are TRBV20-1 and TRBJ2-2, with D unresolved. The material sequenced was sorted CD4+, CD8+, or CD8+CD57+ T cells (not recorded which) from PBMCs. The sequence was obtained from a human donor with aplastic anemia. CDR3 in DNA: TGCAGTGCTAGCCCCTCTAGCACCGGGGAGCTGTTTTTT. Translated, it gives CSASPSSTGELFF.